This TCR beta chain is drawn from a study of radiation and T cells in renal cell carcinoma (dated by TCRdb to 2018 to 2021). A note on the overall study: The samples were drawn from a clinical trial, where primary renal cell carcinomas were treated with 15 Gy of stereotactic body radiation therapy and then removed by nephrectomy 4 weeks afterward. Across all 50 or so samples, 4,016,671 unique CDR3 nucleotide sequences encoding about 2.4 million unique CDR3 amino acid sequences were identified. A total of around 50 samples underwent TCR beta sequencing, made up of some 26 tumors and about 27 peripheral blood samples.

About this clone: Its antigen remains unidentified. No base quality information exists; no much larger clone differs at one position.

Per the publication, the time point label means: blood 2 weeks post-SBRT. The intended sense of this specimen's treatment or condition label: 15 Gy SBRT to primary tumor, nephrectomy 4 weeks later. Serial peripheral blood from radiation-treated patients was sampled at baseline, 2 weeks and 4 weeks after SBRT to track tumor-enriched clonotypes. Every patient's renal cell carcinoma showed clear cell pathology. Genomic DNA for TCR sequencing was prepared using the QIAamp DNA Blood Mini Kit (Qiagen). Only samples passing all quality control checks were included in the analyses. TCR beta libraries were generated from genomic DNA with the immunoSEQ kit, following the manufacturer's recommendations. For library preparation, a first multiplex PCR was performed with proprietary primers, followed by a second PCR in which unique barcodes were added, and bead cleanups were performed after each round. A positive control reaction and a negative control reaction, both provided in the kit, were run with every batch of samples. The final libraries were assessed on an Agilent 4200 TapeStation D1000 ScreenTape, pooled by volume, and quantified by qPCR. Sequencing was performed on an Illumina NextSeq500 using a MidOutput 150-cycle cartridge, with 156 Read1 cycles, 15 Index1 cycles, and the kit custom primers. The pooled library was loaded at 0.95 to 1 pM with around 20% PhiX control spiked in. Processing in the source paper ran as follows. Vendor-processed data were analyzed in R, with a clonotype defined as all T cells sharing the same CDR3 nucleotide sequence. In the clone abundance analyses, frequencies were normalized to the 10,000 most abundant clones in each sample. Before analysis, public T cell clones were removed, and these numbered fewer than five per sample on average. A difference in abundance of at least 32-fold between compartments was used to define tumor-enriched and baseline blood-enriched clonotypes. A beta-binomial differential abundance model was used to identify clonotypes that expanded or contracted between blood time points. Tumor-blood repertoire similarity was measured with the Baroni-Urbani and Buser coefficient, and groups were compared using two-tailed Wilcoxon tests in R. Entries here come from immuneACCESS through TCRdb and include only in-frame sequences with V and J called. Some clones fail to appear in such tables; in the studies checked, an unresolved V gene covers under half of the shortfall, and the cause of the remainder is unknown. Clonal size and the V and J genes are those of that table, whereas D and trimming came from the DNA. A total of tens of thousands of clones appear in this sample, 80% of them only once. Of the sample, about 28% is held by the ten largest clones.

Trimming accounts for 4 bases at V and 0 bases at J, while the number of junction bases matched to no gene is 6. The germline V gene gives CDR1 as MGHRA and CDR2 as YSYEKL. Spanning cysteine to phenylalanine, the CDR3 consists of 15 amino acids. Only the CDR3 region is kept as DNA, spanning 45 bases read in frame from base 1. What the research found in general, with its limitations: The single-armed trial design could not address effects of radiation dose or scheduling on the TCR repertoire. In blood, the top tumor clonotypes increased between baseline and 2 weeks post-radiation and then shrank by 4 weeks, which suggests that tumor-resident clones expanded only transiently. Because no pretreatment tumor biopsies were available, whether clonotypes were present in the tumor at baseline could not be determined. Dynamics of the blood repertoire were not tracked past 4 weeks after treatment.

The rearranged chain carries TRBV4-1 and TRBJ2-7; TRBD2 fits 7 bases in the junction. The TCR comes from a woman aged 70 to 79 with renal cell carcinoma. Sample: blood, taken from a patient whose treatment included radiotherapy and nephrectomy. The encoded CDR3 is CASSPGGGPSYEQYF. The DNA sequence is given as TGCGCCAGCAGCCCGGGGGGAGGGCCCTCCTACGAGCAGTACTTC.